This T cell receptor (beta chain) stems from a study of shared clonotypes between healthy human individuals. Study conclusions and caveats: How much donors shared clonotypes was expected to be affected by sequencing depth. The small donor group covered limited genetic and exposure diversity.

This clone was seen only a few times. What it binds is not known. The germline gives CDR1 SEHNR, CDR2 FQNEAQ (reference sequence). CDR3 length: 14 amino acids. V was pared by 1 base and J by 5 bases, with 10 bases between. The unsorted PBMC sample used ten immunoSEQ deep assay plates. Assay used: immunoSEQ multiplex PCR; TCRdb lists only in-frame clones, some missing. In the table there are around 440,000 clones, 70% to 80% of which are singletons. The TCR sequence derives from a woman in her thirties or forties in good health. Some clones in this sample may be carry-over from other donors' samples. V is TRBV7-9 and J is TRBJ2-3; no clear D. Sequencing used PBMCs. CDR3 sequence: CASSLDVIGDTQYF. In DNA, the CDR3 is TGTGCCAGCAGCTTAGACGTAATCGGAGATACGCAGTATTTT.